Listed below are T cell receptor beta chains from one sample, sequenced in a study of blood T cell repertoires in COVID-19. The table came from immunoSEQ multiplex PCR; TCRdb's copy has only in-frame clones and leaves some out. The sample has over 90,000 clones; 70% to 90% are singletons. Sequencing used peripheral blood. The receptors originated from a man in his fifties in a cohort sampled during active COVID-19. Both conserved end residues are part of each CDR3. The D gene is left open where the match is weak. Size is omitted from some rows. Given values are once, few, many or a class for expanded clones.

v_call	clone_size	j_call	d_call	cdr3_nt	cdr3_aa
TRBV18	-	TRBJ1-1	-	TGTGCCAGCTCACCCGACCATACGAGGGGGACTGAAGCTTTCTTT	CASSPDHTRGTEAFF
TRBV5-1	-	TRBJ1-4	-	TGCGCCAGCAGCCTCGGACAGAATAATGAAAAACTGTTTTTT	CASSLGQNNEKLFF
TRBV2	-	TRBJ1-1	-	TGTGCCAGCACCATCCTGCGGGGTAACACTGAAGCTTTCTTT	CASTILRGNTEAFF
TRBV6-1	-	TRBJ1-2	TRBD1	TGTGCCAGCAGTGAGCTCCTGCCGGGACAGAGGGGCTACACCTTC	CASSELLPGQRGYTF
TRBV6-1	-	TRBJ2-3	-	TGTGCCAGCAGTGAAGCCCCAATGGCAGGGCGCACAGATACGCAGTATTTT	CASSEAPMAGRTDTQYF
TRBV5-1	-	TRBJ2-6	-	TGCGCCAGCAGCCGACTACAGGGACAAACCTTCTCTGGGGCCAACGTCCTGACTTTC	CASSRLQGQTFSGANVLTF
TRBV5-1	-	TRBJ1-2	-	TGCGCCAGCAGCTTGGCCGCGCAACAGTCAACTTATTTC	CASSLAAQQSTYF
TRBV5-1	-	TRBJ2-2	-	TGCGCCAGCAGCTTTCGGGACACCGGGGAGCTGTTTTTT	CASSFRDTGELFF
TRBV6-2/TRBV6-3	-	TRBJ2-1	TRBD2	TGTGCCAGCACCCCGGCTAGCGGGGTAAATGAGCAGTTCTTC	CASTPASGVNEQFF
TRBV9	-	TRBJ2-3	-	TGTGCCAGCAGCGTAGCTCTCGTAACAGATACGCAGTATTTT	CASSVALVTDTQYF
TRBV19	-	TRBJ1-4	-	TGTGCCAGTAGTCTCATTAGCAAAAAACTGTTTTTT	CASSLISKKLFF
TRBV4-3	-	TRBJ1-4	-	TGCGCCAGCAGCCAAGATGGTCAGGGCTTCAATGAAAAACTGTTTTTT	CASSQDGQGFNEKLFF
TRBV6-1	few	TRBJ2-2	-	TGTGCCAGCAGTGGTAGGAGGGGACGAGGCACCGGGGAGCTGTTTTTT	CASSGRRGRGTGELFF
TRBV7-6	once	TRBJ2-1	-	TGTGCCAGCAGCCTTAACAGGGATGCTGAGCAGTTCTTC	CASSLNRDAEQFF
TRBV6-5	-	TRBJ1-1	-	TGTGCCATCGGGGAGGGGGAAGCTGAAGCTTTCTTT	CAIGEGEAEAFF
TRBV5-4	-	TRBJ1-1	-	TGTGCCAGCAGCGCGAGGGACACTGAAGCTTTCTTT	CASSARDTEAFF
TRBV5-6	-	TRBJ1-6	TRBD1	TGTGCCAGCAGCCCCAAGGGGACAGCCCTTCCAAATTCACCCCTCCACTTT	CASSPKGTALPNSPLHF
TRBV5-4	-	TRBJ2-1	-	TGTGCCAGCAGCTTATATCCGGGCTCCTACAATGAGCAGTTCTTC	CASSLYPGSYNEQFF
TRBV5-1	-	TRBJ2-1	-	TGCGCCAGCAGCGTGGGAGGCAATGAGCAGTTCTTC	CASSVGGNEQFF
TRBV5-1	-	TRBJ2-2	TRBD2	TGCGCCAGCAGCTCAACCCCGTTTGCGGGGGTCGCTTCCGGGGAGCTGTTTTTT	CASSSTPFAGVASGELFF
TRBV4-1	-	TRBJ1-1	TRBD1	TGCGCCAGCAGCCAAGTGGACAGGGACACTGAAGCTTTCTTT	CASSQVDRDTEAFF
TRBV28	-	TRBJ1-5	TRBD1	TGTGCCAGCAGGGGGGACAGCCACCCAGGGGGCAATCAGCCCCAGCATTTT	CASRGDSHPGGNQPQHF
TRBV3-1/TRBV3-2	-	TRBJ1-2	-	TGTGCCAGCAGCCAAGATGGCTCGGCAGGGTACTATGGCTACACCTTC	CASSQDGSAGYYGYTF
TRBV6-6	-	TRBJ1-4	-	TGTGCCAGCAGGGACGACAGTCATGAAAAACTGTTTTTT	CASRDDSHEKLFF
TRBV12-3/TRBV12-4	once	TRBJ1-5	TRBD1	TGTGCCACCGGGACAGGGAGGAATCAGCCCCAGCATTTT	CATGTGRNQPQHF
TRBV2	-	TRBJ2-5	TRBD2	TGTGCCAGCAGTAACCGACTAGCGCCACAAGAGACCCAGTACTTC	CASSNRLAPQETQYF
TRBV25-1	-	TRBJ1-5	-	TGTGCCAGCAGTGAATACGGGGGGACCGGTCAGCCCCAGCATTTT	CASSEYGGTGQPQHF
TRBV9	-	TRBJ2-7	-	TGTGCCAGCAGTCACGGGGTCGGCGAGCAGTACTTC	CASSHGVGEQYF
TRBV5-5	-	TRBJ2-5	TRBD2	TGTGCCAGCAGCCAGGGACTAGCGGGAGGAGAGACCCAGTACTTC	CASSQGLAGGETQYF
TRBV5-1	-	TRBJ2-1	-	TGCGCCAGCAGCGGGGGGGCCCTCAATGAGCAGTTCTTC	CASSGGALNEQFF